Below, 29 T cell receptor beta chains from the same sample are listed, as sequenced in a study of OX40 agonist ivuxolimab in advanced cancers. The protocol was immunoSEQ multiplex PCR, while the TCRdb copy is restricted to in-frame clones and leaves out a portion. Of around 84,000 clones listed, approximately 90% were seen once; the top ten hold roughly 0.4%. Sequenced here: CD4+ or CD8+ T cells sorted from blood, sampled in a trial of the OX40 agonist ivuxolimab. The source is an adult with an advanced solid tumor such as melanoma, head and neck, liver or kidney cancer.

This clone was recorded once. The gene calls are TRBV28 and TRBJ1-5, with 8 bases fitting TRBD1. Losses at the gene ends were 8 bases for V and 4 bases for J; bases not matched to a gene: 4. Germline CDR1 and CDR2: MDHEN and SYDVKM. This CDR3 has 13 residues. CDR3 region: CASDRGMNQPQHF. The DNA for the CDR3 is TGTGCCAGCGACAGGGGTATGAATCAGCCCCAGCATTTT.

This clone was found once. The chain combines TRBV5-6 with TRBJ2-5, with D perhaps being TRBD1 or TRBD2 (5 bases each). The germline V and J ends were trimmed by 0 bases and 2 bases, with 20 bases remaining between them. The germline gives CDR1 SGHDT, CDR2 YYEEEE. This CDR3 region has 18 residues. The CDR3 bases are TGTGCCAGCAGCTTGGAGATGGTGTGGGGGACCCGACAAGAGACCCAGTACTTC. Translated: CASSLEMVWGTRQETQYF. Filled out from reference TRBV5-6 and TRBJ2-5, the complete variable domain reads DAGVTQSPTHLIKTRGQQVTLRCSPKSGHDTVSWYQQALGQGPQFIFQYYEEEERQRGNFPDRFSGHQFPNYSSELNVNALLLGDSALYLCASSLEMVWGTRQETQYFGPGTRLLVL.

The CDR3 protein is CSVDAGAALYNEQFF. CDR3 in DNA: TGCAGCGTTGACGCCGGGGCAGCACTATACAATGAGCAGTTCTTC. The chain joins TRBV29-1 to TRBJ2-1; D may match TRBD1 or TRBD2 (5 bases each). CDR1 SQVTM and CDR2 ANQGSEA come from the germline V gene. The CDR3 runs 15 residues. The V end lost 3 bases, the J end lost 4 bases, and 16 bases lay between the germline ends.

The chain couples TRBV7-9 to TRBJ2-5; D may correspond to TRBD1 or TRBD2 (5 bases each). The CDR3 is 12 amino acids. Trimming took off 3 bases at V and 5 bases at J, with 7 bases between the two ends. The germline V gene has CDR1 SEHNR and CDR2 FQNEAQ (reference sequence). The CDR3 protein is CASSFEGETQYF. CDR3 DNA sequence: TGTGCCAGCAGCTTCGAGGGGGAGACCCAGTACTTC.

This clone has only one observation. The CDR3 loop is CASSPRTGRQETQYF. In DNA form, the CDR3 reads TGTGCCAGCAGCCCACGGACAGGGCGGCAAGAGACCCAGTACTTC. V gene TRBV28 combines with J gene TRBJ2-5, with TRBD1 matching 8 bases. Germline V gene lookup returns CDR1 MDHEN and CDR2 SYDVKM. This CDR3 has 15 amino acids. Trimming removed 6 bases from V and 2 bases from J; junction bases left unmatched: 8.

The chain employs TRBV2 and TRBJ1-5, with unresolved D. Trimming cost V 6 bases and J 3 bases, with 9 bases left between them. Germline V lookup: CDR1 SNHLY, CDR2 FYNNEI. The CDR3 consists of 13 residues. The CDR3 nucleotides read TGTGCCAGCAGGGCAGACTACAATCAGCCCCAGCATTTT. Protein: CASRADYNQPQHF.

J is TRBJ2-3 and V is TRBV7-2; D call uncertain. The CDR3 runs 16 residues. Germline V gives CDR1 SGHTA, CDR2 FQGNSA. The V and J ends lost 1 base and 0 bases respectively, with 11 bases between them. CDR3 amino acids: CASSLGNTASTDTQYF. DNA for the CDR3: TGTGCCAGCAGCTTAGGTAACACCGCTAGCACAGATACGCAGTATTTT.

Turning to this clone: Germline and junction disagree at one end, which may indicate a read error. The rearrangement joins TRBV9 to TRBJ1-5; D gene ambiguous. The CDR3 covers 15 residues. CDR1 SGDLS and CDR2 YYNGEE come from the germline V gene. CDR3 bases: TGTACCAGCAGCGGTGGAGTAGATAGCAATCAGCCCCAGCATTTT. Translation: CTSSGGVDSNQPQHF.

This chain connects TRBV18 to TRBJ2-3, with TRBD2 matching 10 bases. CDR3 length: 16 amino acids. Germline V lookup: CDR1 KGHSH, CDR2 LQKENI. J was trimmed by 5 bases and V by 0 bases; bases with no gene match: 5. The DNA of the CDR3 is TGTGCCAGCTCACCACCGCTAGCGGGGGAAGTAGATACGCAGTATTTT. This sequence encodes CASSPPLAGEVDTQYF. The full variable domain, with the rest looked up from reference TRBV18 and TRBJ2-3, is NAGVMQNPRHLVRRRGQEARLRCSPMKGHSHVYWYRQLPEEGLKFMVYLQKENIIDESGMPKERFSAEFPKEGPSILRIQQVVRGDSAAYFCASSPPLAGEVDTQYFGPGTRLTVL.

The CDR3: CASSLGTGGPDETQYF. CDR3 DNA sequence: TGTGCCAGCAGCTTAGGGACAGGGGGGCCTGATGAGACCCAGTACTTC. This rearrangement joins TRBV7-7 to TRBJ2-5, with TRBD1 identical over 10 bases. This CDR3 has 16 amino acids. V was clipped by 1 base and J by 5 bases; unmatched bases: 7. The germline V gene encodes CDR1 SSHAT and CDR2 FNYEAQ (reference sequence).

The chain combines TRBV28 with TRBJ2-5; 8 positions match TRBD2. The trim removed 4 bases at V and 4 bases at J, leaving 5 bases unmatched. There are 14 residues in the CDR3. Germline V gene lookup returns CDR1 MDHEN and CDR2 SYDVKM. The CDR3 DNA reads TGTGCCAGCAGTTCAAGCGGGAGAGGAGAGACCCAGTACTTC. It is translated as CASSSSGRGETQYF.

The chain combines TRBV30 with TRBJ2-2; 11 nucleotides line up with TRBD2. CDR3 length: 13 residues. V was clipped by 8 bases and J by 6 bases; unmatched bases: 5. Looked up from germline, CDR1 is GTSNPN and CDR2 is SVGIG (reference sequence). The CDR3 DNA is TGTGCCGGTCCGGGACTAGCGGCCGGGGAGCTGTTTTTT. It translates to CAGPGLAAGELFF.

This clone was found once. An end of the junction differs from the germline gene, which may be a read error. The V and J genes are TRBV7-9 and TRBJ2-3, with TRBD2 matching over 13 bases. The CDR3 runs to 14 residues. Germline V lookup: CDR1 SEHNR, CDR2 FQNEAQ (reference sequence). In nucleotides, the CDR3 is TGTGCCAGCAGCTTAGGGGGGACTAGCGGGGCCCGACCGTTT. Its protein is CASSLGGTSGARPF.

V usage is TRBV7-8 and J usage is TRBJ2-3, with D unresolved. Germline CDR1 and CDR2: SGHVS and FQNEAQ. This CDR3 contains 15 residues. With 1 base removed from V and 2 bases from J, the gap between germline ends came to 10 bases. This CDR3 is CASSLDYKNTDTQYF. DNA of the CDR3: TGTGCCAGCAGCTTAGACTATAAAAACACAGATACGCAGTATTTT.

This chain joins TRBV7-9 and TRBJ2-2; 8 positions match TRBD1. This CDR3 has 16 amino acids. The V segment lost 3 bases and the J segment 5 bases; nucleotides outside the gene matches: 8. Germline V CDR1 and CDR2: SEHNR, FQNEAQ (reference sequence). CDR3 sequence: CASSLKGQGITGELFF. The DNA for the CDR3 is TGTGCCAGCAGCTTGAAAGGACAGGGAATAACCGGGGAGCTGTTTTTT.

This clone was detected only once. This CDR3 is CASSEGSGLAGVLQETQYF. DNA of the CDR3: TGTGCCAGCAGCGAAGGTTCGGGACTAGCGGGCGTATTACAAGAGACCCAGTACTTC. The chain employs TRBV9 and TRBJ2-5; 12 nucleotides match TRBD2. The V and J ends lost 3 bases and 2 bases, in that order; junction bases with no gene match: 14. Germline-derived CDR1 and CDR2 are SGDLS and YYNGEE. The CDR3 consists of 19 residues.

This chain connects TRBV5-1 to TRBJ2-7; no definite D call. Germline V gene data show CDR1 as SGHRS and CDR2 as YFSETQ. V lost 2 bases and J lost 6, with 9 bases in between. This CDR3 comprises 12 residues. The CDR3 is CASSFDWGEQYF. CDR3 nucleotide sequence: TGCGCCAGCAGCTTCGACTGGGGCGAGCAGTACTTC.

CDR3 sequence: CASSLRDRVPYEQYF. The CDR3 region has the DNA TGTGCCAGCAGCCTCCGGGACAGGGTCCCCTACGAGCAGTACTTC. The chain links TRBV6-1 to TRBJ2-7; TRBD1 matches 9 bases. Germline loops: CDR1 MNHNS, CDR2 SASEGT. The CDR3 is 15 amino acids. V shed 6 bases and J 2 bases; nucleotides not matched to a gene: 8.

The chain uses TRBV7-7 and TRBJ2-6, with D tentatively TRBD2 (5 bases). Trimming removed 5 bases at V and 5 bases at J, with 22 bases between. This CDR3 has 18 residues. Looked up from germline, CDR1 is SSHAT and CDR2 is FNYEAQ (reference sequence). The CDR3 DNA sequence: TGTGCCAGCAGCGCCGGAGGAGTGCCACAAAGTCGGGCCAACGTCCTGACTTTC. Its translation is CASSAGGVPQSRANVLTF.

This clone was seen just once. The gene calls are TRBV5-4 and TRBJ2-7; 7 bases map to TRBD1. The V segment lost 7 bases and the J segment 4 bases; nucleotides outside the gene matches: 8. Germline loops: CDR1 SGHNT, CDR2 YYREEE (reference sequence). The CDR3 runs 13 residues. CDR3 nucleotide sequence: TGTGCCAGCGGCAAGACAGGGATGTACGAGCAGTACTTC. Protein sequence: CASGKTGMYEQYF.

V gene TRBV11-3 combines with J gene TRBJ2-5; 13 bases are shared with TRBD2. Germline CDR1 and CDR2: SGHNT and YENEEA. The CDR3 covers 16 residues. The V segment lost 5 bases and the J segment 1 base; nucleotides outside the gene matches: 4. CDR3 nucleotides: TGTGCCAGCAGCCCGACTAGCGGGGGGTTCCAAGAGACCCAGTACTTC. Encoded protein: CASSPTSGGFQETQYF.

V is TRBV7-2 and J is TRBJ1-2; D is unclear. Trimming stripped 3 bases from V and 3 bases from J, with 2 bases between. The germline gives CDR1 SGHTA, CDR2 FQGNSA. CDR3 length equals 11 residues. The CDR3, as DNA: TGTGCCAGCAGCTTGGACTATGGCTACACCTTC. This translates into CASSLDYGYTF.

The chain combines TRBV5-4 with TRBJ1-2; maybe TRBD1 (6 bases). Germline values: CDR1 SGHNT, CDR2 YYREEE (reference sequence). The CDR3 totals 14 residues. V was shortened by 0 bases and J by 7 bases, with 13 bases between the two germline ends. The CDR3 DNA follows: TGTGCCAGCAGCTTGGAACAGGGTTTTTCTGGCTACACCTTC. It is translated as CASSLEQGFSGYTF.

This clone showed up just once. The chain combines TRBV7-2 with TRBJ2-3; TRBD2 might be the D (5 bases). Germline values: CDR1 SGHTA, CDR2 FQGNSA. Trimming shortened V by 1 base and J by 6 bases, and 11 bases separated the two germline ends. The CDR3 has 14 residues. CDR3 sequence (DNA): TGTGCCAGCAGCTTAGGTTTTGGGGAGGATACGCAGTATTTT. It codes for CASSLGFGEDTQYF.

Here the CDR3 DNA reads TGTGCCAGTAGGCCGAGAAGCTCTGGGGCCAACGTCCTGACTTTC. Translating it yields CASRPRSSGANVLTF. This chain joins TRBV19 and TRBJ2-6; D unresolved. V lost 6 bases and J 0 bases, leaving 9 bases between the germline ends. CDR3 size: 15 residues. Germline V gene data show CDR1 as LNHDA and CDR2 as SQIVND (reference sequence).

The genes are TRBV7-9 and TRBJ1-1; D remains ambiguous. V lost 2 bases and J 1 base, leaving 5 bases between the germline ends. Germline CDR1 and CDR2: SEHNR and FQNEAQ (reference sequence). CDR3 length: 13 residues. For the CDR3, the DNA is TGTGCCAGCAGCTTAAGGCGGAACACTGAAGCTTTCTTT. It is translated as CASSLRRNTEAFF.

The CDR3 DNA sequence: TGCGCCAGCTCAAGGACCGAGAACACCGGGGAGCTGTTTTTT. Translated, it gives CASSRTENTGELFF. V gene TRBV5-1 combines with J gene TRBJ2-2; D remains ambiguous. Between the trimmed V and J ends, which lost 7 bases and 1 base, there was a span of 11 bases. Germline CDR1 is SGHRS and CDR2 is YFSETQ. The CDR3 runs 14 residues.

This chain connects TRBV14 to TRBJ2-2; 7 bases line up with TRBD1. J gave up 4 bases and V 3 bases, and 11 bases lay outside the gene matches. The CDR3 runs to 17 residues. Germline values: CDR1 SGHDN, CDR2 FVKESK. DNA of the CDR3: TGTGCCAGCAGCCACCCCGGGGACAGCTTACTCACCGGGGAGCTGTTTTTT. Translation: CASSHPGDSLLTGELFF. Complete variable domain (other parts from reference TRBV14 and TRBJ2-2): EAGVTQFPSHSVIEKGQTVTLRCDPISGHDNLYWYRRVMGKEIKFLLHFVKESKQDESGMPNNRFLAERTGGTYSTLKVQPAELEDSGVYFCASSHPGDSLLTGELFFGEGSRLTVL.

This sequence joins TRBV5-6 and TRBJ1-5, with TRBD1 as a possible D gene (5 bases). Germline V gene data show CDR1 as SGHDT and CDR2 as YYEEEE. Between the trimmed V and J ends, which lost 0 bases and 3 bases, there was a span of 13 bases. This CDR3 is built from 16 residues. This chain's CDR3 is CASSLGPGLNNQPQHF. In DNA form, the CDR3 reads TGTGCCAGCAGCTTGGGACCAGGGCTTAACAATCAGCCCCAGCATTTT.